These 10 T cell receptor beta chains share one sample of origin, sequenced in a study of blood T cells in healthy people across ages. Using a J-beta primer mix together with a sample-barcoded 5' primer, a second PCR was run for roughly 6 to 12 cycles. TCRdb re-derived calls from the 5' RACE reads in MiXCR, one entry per CDR3 protein. The table has hundreds of thousands of distinct CDR3 sequences, 25% seen once; the top ten hold 9% to 9.5%. The same sample was also studied in work on T cells of mothers and their children.

The sequenced material came from blood. The receptors originated from a boy younger than 18 in good health.

V and J are TRBV20-1 and TRBJ1-2; D unresolved. CDR3 length: 15 amino acids. Germline V gene lookup returns CDR1 DFQATT and CDR2 SNEGSKA (reference sequence). Trimming stripped 6 bases from V and 0 bases from J, with 17 bases between. The CDR3 loop is CSAYSGLGANYGYTF. DNA for the CDR3: TGCAGTGCCTACAGTGGTCTGGGCGCTAACTATGGCTACACCTTC.

For this clonotype: A junction boundary mismatches the germline segment, possibly from a read error. V usage is TRBV24-1 and J usage is TRBJ2-3, with a weak D call TRBD2 (6 bases). The germline gives CDR1 KGHDR, CDR2 SFDVKD. This CDR3 spans 13 amino acids. CDR3 residues: CATSDPGDDTQCF. The DNA of the CDR3 is TGTGCCACCAGTGATCCGGGGGATGATACGCAGTGTTTT.

The genes are TRBV5-5 and TRBJ2-4; D possibly corresponds to TRBD2 (6 bases). The V end lost 4 bases, the J end lost 0 bases, and 14 bases lay between the germline ends. The CDR3 runs 16 residues. CDR1 and CDR2 (germline): SGHKS, YYEKEE (reference sequence). CDR3 protein: CASSIWGEVAKNIQYF. In DNA, the CDR3 is TGTGCCAGCAGCATCTGGGGGGAGGTAGCCAAAAACATTCAGTACTTC. The variable domain in full, with the rest retrieved from reference TRBV5-5 and TRBJ2-4, is DAGVTQSPTHLIKTRGQQVTLRCSPISGHKSVSWYQQVLGQGPQFIFQYYEKEERGRGNFPDRFSARQFPNYSSELNVNALLLGDSALYLCASSIWGEVAKNIQYFGAGTRLSVL.

Concerning this clonotype itself: A junction boundary mismatches the germline segment, possibly from a read error. The chain has TRBV29-1 and TRBJ2-1; the D call may be TRBD1 or TRBD2 (5 bases each). CDR1 and CDR2 from the germline V gene are SQVTM and ANQGSEA. The CDR3 has 13 amino acids. The CDR3 loop reads CRVVEQRGYEQFF. CDR3 DNA sequence: TGCAGGGTTGTAGAGCAACGGGGCTATGAGCAGTTCTTC.

This chain links TRBV7-9 with TRBJ2-3, with TRBD1 matching over 7 bases. V was clipped by 5 bases and J by 6 bases; unmatched bases: 14. The CDR3 loop spans 16 amino acids. The germline gives CDR1 SEHNR, CDR2 FQNEAQ (reference sequence). The CDR3: CASSNRQGMDADTQYF. The CDR3 DNA reads TGTGCCAGCAGCAACCGACAGGGTATGGACGCGGATACGCAGTATTTT.

This clonotype was seen more than once but under ten times. V and J are TRBV15 and TRBJ2-5; TRBD2 is a possible D gene (7 bases). CDR3 size: 13 residues. V lost 5 bases, J lost 5 bases, and 12 bases lay in between. CDR1 and CDR2 (germline): LNHNV, YYDKDF (reference sequence). Here the CDR3 reads CATSRGATETQYF. For the CDR3, the DNA is TGTGCCACCAGCCGGGGGGCGACGGAGACCCAGTACTTC.

Here the CDR3 DNA reads TGCGCCAGCAGCTCCGGACAGGGGGCGGCCTACAATGAGCAGTTCTTC. Amino acids: CASSSGQGAAYNEQFF. The V and J genes are TRBV5-1 and TRBJ2-1; TRBD1 matches at 11 bases. CDR3 size: 16 residues. Germline V gives CDR1 SGHRS, CDR2 YFSETQ. V was clipped by 3 bases and J by 2 bases; unmatched bases: 4.

J is TRBJ2-7 and V is TRBV7-3, with D perhaps TRBD1 or TRBD2 (6 bases each). The CDR3 loop spans 12 amino acids. CDR1 and CDR2 from the germline V gene are SGHTA and FQGTGA. With 6 bases removed from V and 4 bases from J, the gap between germline ends came to 10 bases. CDR3 amino acids: CASRWGAYEQYF. CDR3 nucleotide sequence: TGTGCCAGCAGGTGGGGGGCGTACGAGCAGTACTTC.

In DNA, the CDR3 is TGTGCCAGCAGTGACTCGAGGAGGGGTTGGGAGACCCAGTACTTC. Translation: CASSDSRRGWETQYF. The rearrangement uses TRBV25-1 and TRBJ2-5; D is perhaps TRBD2 (6 bases). CDR1 MGHDK and CDR2 SYGVNS come from the germline V gene. The CDR3 is 15 amino acids. Trimming removed 3 bases from V and 5 bases from J, with 16 bases in between.

The J gene is TRBJ2-5, the V gene TRBV11-2; unclear D gene. Germline V gene lookup returns CDR1 SGHAT and CDR2 FQNNGV. Trimming pared 1 base from V and 13 bases from J, leaving 16 bases between. The CDR3 covers 13 residues. CDR3 DNA sequence: TGTGCCAGCAGCTTAGTCTCTGGCGAGTCGGGGTACTTC. Translated: CASSLVSGESGYF.